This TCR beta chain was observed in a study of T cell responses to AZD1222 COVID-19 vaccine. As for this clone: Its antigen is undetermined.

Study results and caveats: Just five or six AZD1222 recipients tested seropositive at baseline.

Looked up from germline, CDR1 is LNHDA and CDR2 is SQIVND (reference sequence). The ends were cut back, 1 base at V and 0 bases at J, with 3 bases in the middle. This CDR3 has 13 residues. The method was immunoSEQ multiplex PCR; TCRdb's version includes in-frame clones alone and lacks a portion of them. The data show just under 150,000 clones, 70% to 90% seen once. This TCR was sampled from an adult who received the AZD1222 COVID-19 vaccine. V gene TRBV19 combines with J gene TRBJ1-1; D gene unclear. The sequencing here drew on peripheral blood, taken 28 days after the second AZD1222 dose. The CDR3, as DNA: TGTGCCAGTAGTATAGTAATGAACACTGAAGCTTTCTTT. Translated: CASSIVMNTEAFF.